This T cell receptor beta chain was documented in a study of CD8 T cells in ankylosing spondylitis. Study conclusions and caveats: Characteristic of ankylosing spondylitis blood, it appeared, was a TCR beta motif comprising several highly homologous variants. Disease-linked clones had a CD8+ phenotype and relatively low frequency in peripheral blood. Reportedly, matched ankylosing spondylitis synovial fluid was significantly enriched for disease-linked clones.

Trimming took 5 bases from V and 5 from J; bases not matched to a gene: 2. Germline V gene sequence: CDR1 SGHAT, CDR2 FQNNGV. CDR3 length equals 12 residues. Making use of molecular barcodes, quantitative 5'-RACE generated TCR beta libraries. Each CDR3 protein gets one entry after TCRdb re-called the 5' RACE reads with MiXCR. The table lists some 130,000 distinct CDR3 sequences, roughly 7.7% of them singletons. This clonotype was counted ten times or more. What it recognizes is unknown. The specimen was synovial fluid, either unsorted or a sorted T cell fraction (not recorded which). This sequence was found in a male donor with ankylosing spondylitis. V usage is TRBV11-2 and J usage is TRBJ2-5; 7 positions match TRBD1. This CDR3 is CASSQTGETQYF. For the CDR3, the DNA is TGTGCCAGCAGCCAGACAGGGGAGACCCAGTACTTC.